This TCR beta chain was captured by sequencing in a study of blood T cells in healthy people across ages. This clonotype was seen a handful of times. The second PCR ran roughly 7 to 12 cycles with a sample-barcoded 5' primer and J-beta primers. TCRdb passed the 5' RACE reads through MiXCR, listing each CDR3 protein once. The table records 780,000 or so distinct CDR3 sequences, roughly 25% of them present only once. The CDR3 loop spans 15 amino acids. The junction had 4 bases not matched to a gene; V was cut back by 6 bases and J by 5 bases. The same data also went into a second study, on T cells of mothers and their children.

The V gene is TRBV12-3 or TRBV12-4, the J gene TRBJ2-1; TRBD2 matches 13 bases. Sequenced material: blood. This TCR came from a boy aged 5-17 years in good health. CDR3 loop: CASRPTSGGNNEQFF. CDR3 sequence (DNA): TGTGCCAGCAGGCCGACTAGCGGGGGGAACAATGAGCAGTTCTTC.